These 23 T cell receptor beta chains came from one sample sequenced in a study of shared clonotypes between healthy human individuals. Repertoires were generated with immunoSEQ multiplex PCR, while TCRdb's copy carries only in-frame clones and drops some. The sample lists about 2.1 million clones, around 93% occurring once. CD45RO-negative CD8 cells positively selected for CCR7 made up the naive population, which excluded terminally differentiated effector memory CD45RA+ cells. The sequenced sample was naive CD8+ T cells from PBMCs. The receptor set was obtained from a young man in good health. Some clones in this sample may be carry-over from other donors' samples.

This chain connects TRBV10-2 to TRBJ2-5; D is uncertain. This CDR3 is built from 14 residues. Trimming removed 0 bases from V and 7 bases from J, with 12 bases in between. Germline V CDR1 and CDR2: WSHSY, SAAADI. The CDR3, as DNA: TGCGCCAGCAGTGAGTCGATGACCTTGACGACCCAGTACTTC. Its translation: CASSESMTLTTQYF.

In nucleotides, the CDR3 is TGCGCCAGCAGATTAAGCGGGAATGTCTACAATGAGCAGTTCTTC. This sequence encodes CASRLSGNVYNEQFF. V is TRBV5-1 and J is TRBJ2-1; 7 nucleotides line up with TRBD2. The germline V gene encodes CDR1 SGHRS and CDR2 YFSETQ. The CDR3 has 15 amino acids. Trimming cost V 5 bases and J 3 bases; bases outside gene matches: 8.

The CDR3 DNA reads TGTGCCACCAGCAGAGATCGTGGGGCTAACTATGGCTACACCTTC. Protein: CATSRDRGANYGYTF. V and J are TRBV15 and TRBJ1-2, with D unclear. V was clipped by 0 bases and J by 0 bases, with 8 bases between them. Germline V gives CDR1 LNHNV, CDR2 YYDKDF (reference sequence). There are 15 residues in the CDR3.

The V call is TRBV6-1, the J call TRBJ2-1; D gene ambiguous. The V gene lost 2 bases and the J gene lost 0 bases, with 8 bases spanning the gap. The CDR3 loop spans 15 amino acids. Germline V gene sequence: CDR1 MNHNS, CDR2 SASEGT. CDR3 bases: TGTGCCAGCAGTGAACACGCTTCCTCCTACAATGAGCAGTTCTTC. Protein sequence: CASSEHASSYNEQFF.

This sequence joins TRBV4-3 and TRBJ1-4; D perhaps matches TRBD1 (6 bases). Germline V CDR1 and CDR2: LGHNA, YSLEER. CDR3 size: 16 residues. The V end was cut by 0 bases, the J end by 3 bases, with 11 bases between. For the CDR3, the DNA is TGCGCCAGCAGCCAAGATAGAGAGGGGGCTAATGAAAAACTGTTTTTT. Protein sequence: CASSQDREGANEKLFF.

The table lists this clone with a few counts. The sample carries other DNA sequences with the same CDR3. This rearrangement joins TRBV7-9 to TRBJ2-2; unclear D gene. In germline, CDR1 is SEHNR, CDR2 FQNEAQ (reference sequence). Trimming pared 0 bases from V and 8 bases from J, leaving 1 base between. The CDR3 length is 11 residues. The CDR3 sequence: CASSLAGELFF. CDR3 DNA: TGTGCCAGCAGCTTAGCGGGGGAGCTGTTTTTT.

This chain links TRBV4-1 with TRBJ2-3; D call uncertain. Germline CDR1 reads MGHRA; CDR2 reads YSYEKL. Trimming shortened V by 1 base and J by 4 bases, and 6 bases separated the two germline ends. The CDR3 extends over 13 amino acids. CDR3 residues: CASSQGPSDTQYF. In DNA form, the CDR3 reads TGCGCCAGCAGCCAAGGGCCCTCAGATACGCAGTATTTT.

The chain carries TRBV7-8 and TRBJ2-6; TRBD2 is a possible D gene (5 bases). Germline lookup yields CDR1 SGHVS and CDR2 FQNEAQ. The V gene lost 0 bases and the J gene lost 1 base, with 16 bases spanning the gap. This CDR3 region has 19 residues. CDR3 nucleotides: TGTGCCAGCAGCTTAGCGATTGCGGGCAGCGCTTCTGGGGCCAACGTCCTGACTTTC. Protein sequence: CASSLAIAGSASGANVLTF.

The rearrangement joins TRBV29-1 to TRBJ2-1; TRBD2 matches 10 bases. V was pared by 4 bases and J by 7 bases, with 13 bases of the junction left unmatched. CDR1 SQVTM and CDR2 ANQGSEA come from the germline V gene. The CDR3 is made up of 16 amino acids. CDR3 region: CSVVGDSGRPANEQFF. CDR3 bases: TGCAGCGTTGTGGGGGATAGCGGGAGGCCAGCGAATGAGCAGTTCTTC.

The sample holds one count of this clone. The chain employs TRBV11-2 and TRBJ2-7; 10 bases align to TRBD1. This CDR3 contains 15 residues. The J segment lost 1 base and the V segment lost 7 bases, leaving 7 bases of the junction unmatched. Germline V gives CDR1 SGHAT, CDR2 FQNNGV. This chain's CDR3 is CASIPRDRGSYEQYF. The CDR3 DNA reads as TGTGCCAGCATCCCCAGGGACAGGGGTTCCTACGAGCAGTACTTC.

The CDR3 region is CASTPPSDYGYTF. CDR3 nucleotides: TGTGCCAGCACCCCTCCCTCGGACTATGGCTACACCTTC. The chain employs TRBV7-9 and TRBJ1-2; D unclear. With 7 bases removed from V and 3 bases from J, the gap between germline ends came to 12 bases. The V gene's germline CDR1 is SEHNR and CDR2 FQNEAQ (reference sequence). CDR3 length: 13 amino acids.

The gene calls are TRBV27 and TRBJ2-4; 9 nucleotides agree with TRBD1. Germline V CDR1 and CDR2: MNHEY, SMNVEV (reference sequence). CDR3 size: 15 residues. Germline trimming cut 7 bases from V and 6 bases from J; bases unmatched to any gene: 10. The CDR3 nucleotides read TGTGCCAGCAAACAAGGGACAGGGCGGCTAAACATTCAGTACTTC. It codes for CASKQGTGRLNIQYF.

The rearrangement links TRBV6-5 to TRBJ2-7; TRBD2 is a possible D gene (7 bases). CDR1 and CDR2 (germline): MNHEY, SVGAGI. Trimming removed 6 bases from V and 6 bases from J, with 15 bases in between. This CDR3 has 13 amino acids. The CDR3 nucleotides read TGTGCCAGCAGCCTCGGGGGGCCGGCCGAGCAGTACTTC. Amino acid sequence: CASSLGGPAEQYF.

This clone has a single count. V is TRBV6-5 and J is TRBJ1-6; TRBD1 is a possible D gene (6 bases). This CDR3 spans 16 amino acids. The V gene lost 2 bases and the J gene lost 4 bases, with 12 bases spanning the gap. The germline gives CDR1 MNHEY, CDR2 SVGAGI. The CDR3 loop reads CASSYGGQSYNSPLHF. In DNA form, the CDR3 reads TGTGCCAGCAGTTACGGGGGGCAGAGTTATAATTCACCCCTCCACTTT.

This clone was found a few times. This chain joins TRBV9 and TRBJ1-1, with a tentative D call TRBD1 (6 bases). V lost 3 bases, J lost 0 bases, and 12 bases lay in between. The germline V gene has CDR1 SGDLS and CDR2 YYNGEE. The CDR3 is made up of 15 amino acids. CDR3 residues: CASSASGQMNTEAFF. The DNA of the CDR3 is TGTGCCAGCAGCGCCTCGGGACAAATGAACACTGAAGCTTTCTTT.

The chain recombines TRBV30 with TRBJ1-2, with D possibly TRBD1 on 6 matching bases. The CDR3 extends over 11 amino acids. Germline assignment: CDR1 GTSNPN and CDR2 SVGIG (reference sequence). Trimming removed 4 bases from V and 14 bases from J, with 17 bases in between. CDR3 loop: CAWTSVGGSTF. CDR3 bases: TGTGCCTGGACATCGGTAGGGGGAAGTACCTTC.

Here the CDR3 reads CASSQSGSNVRYEQYF. As DNA, the CDR3 is TGTGCCAGCAGTCAGAGCGGGAGCAATGTGCGGTACGAGCAGTACTTC. This chain links TRBV28 with TRBJ2-7, with 8 nucleotides matching TRBD2. Trimming at V came to 5 bases and at J to 4 bases, leaving 13 bases not matched to a gene. This CDR3 spans 16 amino acids. The V gene's germline CDR1 is MDHEN and CDR2 SYDVKM.

CDR3 sequence reads: CASSSGTGGGNYGYTF. DNA of the CDR3: TGTGCCAGCAGCTCCGGGACAGGGGGCGGGAACTATGGCTACACCTTC. The chain employs TRBV7-9 and TRBJ1-2; TRBD1 aligns across 12 bases. From germline, CDR1 is SEHNR and CDR2 FQNEAQ (reference sequence). CDR3 length equals 16 residues. V gave up 4 bases and J gave up 2 bases; unmatched junction bases: 5.

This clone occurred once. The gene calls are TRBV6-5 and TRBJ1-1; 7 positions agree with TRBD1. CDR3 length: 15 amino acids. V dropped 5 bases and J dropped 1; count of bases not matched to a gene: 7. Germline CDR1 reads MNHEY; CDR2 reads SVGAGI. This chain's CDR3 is CASSPSRTGNTEAFF. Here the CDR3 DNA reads TGTGCCAGCAGTCCATCCCGGACAGGGAACACTGAAGCTTTCTTT.

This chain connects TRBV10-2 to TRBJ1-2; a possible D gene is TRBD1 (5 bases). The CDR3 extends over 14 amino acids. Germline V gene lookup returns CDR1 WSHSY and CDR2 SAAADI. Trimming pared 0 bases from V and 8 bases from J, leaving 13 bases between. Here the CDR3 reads CASSESRGWDGYTF. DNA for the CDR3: TGCGCCAGCAGTGAGTCTCGGGGTTGGGACGGCTACACCTTC.

The CDR3 coding sequence is TGTGCCAGCAGCCCTGCAGGGTGGGACAATCAGCCCCAGCATTTT. Its translation: CASSPAGWDNQPQHF. J is TRBJ1-5 and V is TRBV6-5; D perhaps matches TRBD1 (5 bases). Trimming stripped 6 bases from V and 3 bases from J, with 15 bases between. CDR1 is MNHEY and CDR2 is SVGAGI in the germline V gene. The CDR3 runs 15 residues.

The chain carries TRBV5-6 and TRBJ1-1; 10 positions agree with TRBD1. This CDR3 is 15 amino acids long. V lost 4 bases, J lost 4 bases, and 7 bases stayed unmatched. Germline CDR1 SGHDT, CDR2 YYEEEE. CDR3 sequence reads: CASSTGTGVSTEAFF. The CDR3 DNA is TGTGCCAGCAGCACGGGGACAGGGGTTAGCACTGAAGCTTTCTTT.

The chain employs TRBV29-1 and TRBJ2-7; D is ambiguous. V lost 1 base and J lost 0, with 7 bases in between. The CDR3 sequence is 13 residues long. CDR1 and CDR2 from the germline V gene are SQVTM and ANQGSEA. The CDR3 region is CSVEGLNSYEQYF. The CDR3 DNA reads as TGCAGCGTTGAAGGGTTAAACTCCTACGAGCAGTACTTC.